A single TCR beta chain is shown here with its context. Its matching antigen is unknown. This sample stems from a study of yellow fever vaccine responses in identical twins. The study's findings and limits: A vaccine T cell response that seemed partly convergent and partly personalized was reported in twins.

MiXCR, applied by TCRdb to the RT-PCR reads, yields one record per CDR3 protein. The sample shows around 16,000 distinct CDR3 sequences, 80% to 85% of them seen only once. V was trimmed by 1 base and J by 5 bases, leaving 11 bases between them. The germline gives CDR1 SEHNR, CDR2 FQNEAQ (reference sequence). CDR3 length equals 14 residues. The chain uses TRBV7-9 and TRBJ2-5; no firm D call. The receptor's source is a woman aged 18-29 years who received the yellow fever vaccine. The sequenced sample was T cells from blood (PBMCs), unsorted or a sorted subset (not recorded which), obtained before or after yellow fever vaccination (not recorded which). The CDR3 DNA sequence: TGTGCCAGCAGCTTAGTAAGCCTAGGGGAGACCCAGTACTTC. Protein: CASSLVSLGETQYF.